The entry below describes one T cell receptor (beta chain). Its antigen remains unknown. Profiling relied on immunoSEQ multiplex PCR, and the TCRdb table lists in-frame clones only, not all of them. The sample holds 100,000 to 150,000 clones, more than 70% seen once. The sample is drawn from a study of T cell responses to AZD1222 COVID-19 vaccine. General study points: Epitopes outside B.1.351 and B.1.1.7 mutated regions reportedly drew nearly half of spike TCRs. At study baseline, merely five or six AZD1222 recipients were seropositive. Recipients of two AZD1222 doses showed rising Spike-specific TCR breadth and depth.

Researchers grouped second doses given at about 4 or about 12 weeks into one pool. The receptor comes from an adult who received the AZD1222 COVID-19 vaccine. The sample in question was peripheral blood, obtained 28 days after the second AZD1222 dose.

The CDR3 coding sequence is TGCGCCAGCAGCCAAGACCGGGGAGGCTTCACAGATACGCAGTATTTT. Translated, it gives CASSQDRGGFTDTQYF. The chain joins TRBV4-3 to TRBJ2-3, with a possible D match to TRBD2 (6 bases). CDR1 and CDR2 (germline): LGHNA, YSLEER. The CDR3 has 16 residues. Trimming stripped 0 bases from V and 2 bases from J, with 12 bases between.